Presented here are 29 T cell receptor beta chains from one specimen sequenced in a study of technical replicates of blood from several donors. The repertoire was sequenced with immunoSEQ multiplex PCR; TCRdb's copy has only in-frame clones and lacks some. The data contain about 80,000 clones, 98% of them singletons. Sequencing was carried out using T cells isolated from PBMCs. The receptors here all came from a human donor in good health.

The CDR3 DNA sequence: TGCAGTGCTAGGACAGATGGCTACACCTTC. Translated, it gives CSARTDGYTF. The chain employs TRBV20-1 and TRBJ1-2, with D perhaps matching TRBD1 (5 bases). The germline V gene has CDR1 DFQATT and CDR2 SNEGSKA (reference sequence). This CDR3 contains 10 residues. The ends were cut back, 3 bases at V and 6 bases at J, with 5 bases in the middle.

This chain links TRBV28 with TRBJ2-1, with TRBD1 identical over 9 bases. J lost 3 bases, V lost 5 bases, and 5 bases had no gene match. The CDR3 extends over 15 amino acids. Germline lookup yields CDR1 MDHEN and CDR2 SYDVKM. In DNA, the CDR3 is TGTGCCAGCAGTAGGGACAGGGTTATCTACAATGAGCAGTTCTTC. Its translation: CASSRDRVIYNEQFF.

This chain uses TRBV6-5 with TRBJ2-7; TRBD1 is a possible D gene (5 bases). From germline, CDR1 is MNHEY and CDR2 SVGAGI. The CDR3 consists of 12 residues. V lost 5 bases, J lost 3 bases, and 8 bases lay in between. DNA for the CDR3: TGTGCCAGCAGTAAAGACAGCTACGAGCAGTACTTC. Translated, it gives CASSKDSYEQYF.

The chain links TRBV6-5 to TRBJ1-2; 7 nucleotides align to TRBD1. V gave up 5 bases and J gave up 1 base; unmatched junction bases: 7. Germline V gene sequence: CDR1 MNHEY, CDR2 SVGAGI. The CDR3 totals 15 residues. CDR3 sequence (DNA): TGTGCCAGCAGTCGACAGGGACCCCTTAACTATGGCTACACCTTC. This gives the protein CASSRQGPLNYGYTF.

The rearrangement links TRBV6-5 to TRBJ2-7; D is uncertain. Per germline, CDR1 MNHEY and CDR2 SVGAGI. The CDR3 runs 13 residues. The V end lost 2 bases, the J end lost 3 bases, and 8 bases lay between the germline ends. The DNA for the CDR3 is TGTGCCAGCAGTTACGGGCATGACTACGAGCAGTACTTC. Amino acids: CASSYGHDYEQYF.

J is TRBJ2-7 and V is TRBV2; D ambiguous. V was cut by 6 bases and J by 9 bases, with 12 bases left in between. The CDR3 has 11 amino acids. Germline V lookup: CDR1 SNHLY, CDR2 FYNNEI. The DNA of the CDR3 is TGTGCCAGCAGCCCCATGGGCCCGCAGTACTTC. Residues: CASSPMGPQYF.

The chain couples TRBV15 to TRBJ2-7; 11 nucleotides agree with TRBD2. The germline V gene encodes CDR1 LNHNV and CDR2 YYDKDF (reference sequence). With 1 base clipped from V and 0 bases from J, the junction kept 5 bases outside the gene matches. CDR3 length: 17 residues. The CDR3: CATSRAVTSGNSYEQYF. CDR3 nucleotide sequence: TGTGCCACCAGCAGAGCGGTGACTAGCGGGAACTCCTACGAGCAGTACTTC.

The rearrangement joins TRBV5-6 to TRBJ2-7, with D maybe TRBD2 (6 bases). V lost 4 bases and J lost 3, with 17 bases in between. Germline assignment: CDR1 SGHDT and CDR2 YYEEEE. The CDR3 totals 15 residues. CDR3 bases: TGTGCCAGCAGCGCACGACTAGTCTTCATCTACGAGCAGTACTTC. Amino acids: CASSARLVFIYEQYF. Based on the CDR3 plus reference TRBV5-6 and TRBJ2-7, the full variable domain is DAGVTQSPTHLIKTRGQQVTLRCSPKSGHDTVSWYQQALGQGPQFIFQYYEEEERQRGNFPDRFSGHQFPNYSSELNVNALLLGDSALYLCASSARLVFIYEQYFGPGTRLTVT.

The chain carries TRBV27 and TRBJ2-7; 9 bases line up with TRBD2. Losses at the gene ends were 6 bases for V and 6 bases for J; bases not matched to a gene: 6. There are 13 residues in the CDR3. The germline V gene encodes CDR1 MNHEY and CDR2 SMNVEV (reference sequence). The CDR3 spells CASRAAGGLEQYF. CDR3 in DNA: TGTGCCAGCAGGGCGGCGGGAGGGCTCGAGCAGTACTTC.

Turning to this clone: An end of the junction does not agree with germline; a read error may underlie this. The chain joins TRBV11-2 to TRBJ1-2, with TRBD1 matching 7 bases. There are 16 residues in the CDR3. Germline V gives CDR1 SGHAT, CDR2 FQNNGV. CDR3 protein: CASSLRDSEANYGHTF. DNA for the CDR3: TGTGCCAGCAGCCTCCGGGACAGTGAAGCTAACTATGGCCACACCTTC. Drawing the rest from reference TRBV11-2 and TRBJ1-2, the complete variable domain is EAGVAQSPRYKIIEKRQSVAFWCNPISGHATLYWYQQILGQGPKLLIQFQNNGVVDDSQLPKDRFSAERLKGVDSTLKIQPAKLEDSAVYLCASSLRDSEANYGHTFGSGTRLTVV.

This clone was seen only once. V usage is TRBV19 and J usage is TRBJ2-4; 8 nucleotides match TRBD2. The CDR3 totals 15 residues. V shed 4 bases and J 8 bases; nucleotides not matched to a gene: 10. Germline V gives CDR1 LNHDA, CDR2 SQIVND (reference sequence). The CDR3 spells CASSTSHPGGDIQYF. The CDR3 DNA reads TGTGCCAGTAGTACCTCCCACCCCGGGGGGGACATTCAGTACTTC.

This clone was picked up one time. V is TRBV7-9 and J is TRBJ2-3, with a weak D call TRBD2 (5 bases). CDR1 and CDR2 (germline): SEHNR, FQNEAQ (reference sequence). The CDR3 consists of 11 residues. The V and J ends lost 7 bases and 7 bases respectively, with 9 bases between them. The CDR3 protein is CASTWENTQYF. The CDR3 DNA reads as TGTGCCAGCACGTGGGAGAATACGCAGTATTTT.

Only one count was recorded for this clone. V and J are TRBV5-6 and TRBJ1-2, with D maybe TRBD1 (5 bases). Trimming took 7 bases from V and 3 from J, leaving 19 bases between them. The CDR3 is made up of 15 amino acids. Looked up from germline, CDR1 is SGHDT and CDR2 is YYEEEE. The CDR3 DNA is TGTGCCAGCCGCCCTAACGGGGGATCGGACTATGGCTACACCTTC. Translated, it gives CASRPNGGSDYGYTF.

The V gene is TRBV7-9, the J gene TRBJ1-3; the D gene is possibly TRBD1 (5 bases). This CDR3 is 16 amino acids long. V lost 1 base and J lost 0, with 10 bases in between. Germline V gene data show CDR1 as SEHNR and CDR2 as FQNEAQ (reference sequence). The CDR3 reads CASSLGGGSSGNTIYF. The CDR3 DNA is TGTGCCAGCAGCTTAGGTGGGGGGAGCTCTGGAAACACCATATATTTT.

V gene TRBV5-4 combines with J gene TRBJ2-6, with a possible D match to TRBD1 (6 bases). Looked up from germline, CDR1 is SGHNT and CDR2 is YYREEE (reference sequence). The CDR3 totals 16 residues. The DNA of the CDR3 is TGTGCGAACAAACAGGGTCCAAGCTCTGGGGCCAACGTCCTGACTTTC. Its protein is CANKQGPSSGANVLTF.

This rearrangement joins TRBV14 to TRBJ2-2, with a possible D match to TRBD1 (6 bases). Between the trimmed V and J ends, which lost 0 bases and 0 bases, there was a span of 14 bases. The CDR3 length is 18 residues. Per germline, CDR1 SGHDN and CDR2 FVKESK. CDR3 sequence (DNA): TGTGCCAGCAGCCAAGATCCTTTAGGGACAACGAACACCGGGGAGCTGTTTTTT. As protein: CASSQDPLGTTNTGELFF.

V is TRBV6-5 and J is TRBJ2-3, with a possible D match to TRBD1 (5 bases). The germline V gene has CDR1 MNHEY and CDR2 SVGAGI. V lost 6 bases and J 15 bases, leaving 19 bases between the germline ends. This CDR3 comprises 12 residues. The CDR3 DNA reads TGTGCCAGCAGCCTAATGGGGCAGGAGAGTTATTTT. Amino acids: CASSLMGQESYF.

The J gene is TRBJ2-5, the V gene TRBV21-1; TRBD2, the D gene given by the table, was not confirmed from the DNA. TRBV21-1 is listed as a pseudogene. The CDR3 totals 16 residues. The CDR3: CASSKRPEGFQETQYF. The CDR3 nucleotides read TGTGCCAGCAGCAAAAGGCCAGAGGGTTTCCAAGAGACCCAGTACTTC.

The rearrangement joins TRBV5-1 to TRBJ1-3, with 11 bases that match TRBD1. This CDR3 spans 17 amino acids. Germline lookup yields CDR1 SGHRS and CDR2 YFSETQ. Germline trimming cut 4 bases from V and 1 base from J; bases unmatched to any gene: 7. CDR3 region: CASSLMDRGLSGNTIYF. In DNA form, the CDR3 reads TGCGCCAGCAGCCTTATGGACAGGGGGCTTTCTGGAAACACCATATATTTT.

V and J are TRBV28 and TRBJ1-2, with a weak D call TRBD1 (5 bases). The V and J ends lost 7 bases and 5 bases respectively, with 17 bases between them. This CDR3 has 14 amino acids. Germline V CDR1 and CDR2: MDHEN, SYDVKM. The CDR3 region is CASNPGWDLYGYTF. The CDR3 coding sequence is TGTGCCAGCAACCCGGGGTGGGACTTATATGGCTACACCTTC.

The chain has TRBV27 and TRBJ1-2; 7 bases match TRBD1. CDR1 and CDR2 from the germline V gene are MNHEY and SMNVEV (reference sequence). V shed 6 bases, J shed 14 bases, and the junction held 12 bases outside the gene matches. The CDR3 runs 12 residues. The CDR3 nucleotides read TGTGCCAGCAGACACCGGGACAGCGTATGGACCTTC. This gives the protein CASRHRDSVWTF.

The rearrangement links TRBV6-1 to TRBJ2-7, with D hard to call. V shed 1 base and J shed 4 bases, with 14 bases lying between them. The germline gives CDR1 MNHNS, CDR2 SASEGT. CDR3 length equals 15 residues. This CDR3 is CASSEEISIVYEQYF. For the CDR3, the DNA is TGTGCCAGCAGTGAAGAAATTAGCATCGTGTACGAGCAGTACTTC.

The V gene is TRBV7-9, the J gene TRBJ2-7; no firm D call. The CDR3 consists of 16 residues. Between the trimmed V and J ends, which lost 5 bases and 3 bases, there was a span of 20 bases. The germline CDR1 and CDR2 sequences are SEHNR and FQNEAQ (reference sequence). CDR3 nucleotide sequence: TGTGCCAGCAGCCCCGAGGCGTCCTTTGGGTTCTACGAGCAGTACTTC. It translates to CASSPEASFGFYEQYF.

Here the CDR3 reads CASRQGERYTEAFF. Written as DNA, the CDR3 is TGTGCCAGCAGACAGGGGGAGAGGTACACTGAAGCTTTCTTT. This rearrangement joins TRBV6-1 to TRBJ1-1, with 8 bases matching TRBD1. The CDR3 runs to 14 residues. V dropped 6 bases and J dropped 3; count of bases not matched to a gene: 6. Germline CDR1 is MNHNS and CDR2 is SASEGT.

The rearrangement uses TRBV14 and TRBJ1-2; 9 positions agree with TRBD1. Germline V CDR1 and CDR2: SGHDN, FVKESK. J was trimmed by 7 bases and V by 1 base; bases with no gene match: 7. The CDR3 consists of 15 residues. This CDR3 reads CASSQVTGGVSGYTF. CDR3 DNA sequence: TGTGCCAGCAGCCAAGTAACAGGGGGCGTTAGTGGCTACACCTTC.

The chain is built from TRBV6-1 and TRBJ2-7; 7 positions agree with TRBD2. The CDR3 extends over 15 amino acids. CDR1 is MNHNS, CDR2 SASEGT, per germline. J gave up 5 bases and V 3 bases, and 10 bases lay outside the gene matches. The CDR3, as DNA: TGTGCCAGCAGTGAGATGGGGGGGATGTTTAACGAGCAGTACTTC. Amino acid sequence: CASSEMGGMFNEQYF.

This clone appeared once. The chain has TRBV20-1 and TRBJ2-7; D may be TRBD1 (5 bases). Germline V gene lookup returns CDR1 DFQATT and CDR2 SNEGSKA (reference sequence). The CDR3 totals 11 residues. V dropped 5 bases and J dropped 4 bases, with 9 bases sitting between them. The CDR3 DNA sequence: TGCAGTGCTCGACAGAGGTACGAGCAGTACTTC. Translating gives CSARQRYEQYF.

The V call is TRBV19, the J call TRBJ1-6; D might be TRBD1 (5 bases). CDR1 is LNHDA, CDR2 SQIVND, per germline (reference sequence). V lost 3 bases and J lost 9, with 12 bases in between. The CDR3 is 14 amino acids. CDR3 amino acids: CASSIPRVGSPLHF. The CDR3 DNA reads as TGTGCCAGTAGTATCCCCAGGGTTGGTTCACCCCTCCACTTT.

This clone appeared once. CDR3 protein: CASSEAVGGRGEKLFF. CDR3 coding DNA: TGTGCCAGCAGTGAAGCGGTCGGGGGGCGAGGAGAAAAACTGTTTTTT. J is TRBJ1-4 and V is TRBV6-1, with D perhaps matching TRBD1 (6 bases). Trimming took 0 bases from V and 8 from J, leaving 16 bases between them. The CDR3 consists of 16 residues. Germline CDR1 is MNHNS and CDR2 is SASEGT.